The 17 T cell receptor beta chains below all came from one sample that was sequenced in a study of response to subunit inactivated influenza vaccine. TCRdb fed the RT-PCR reads into MiXCR, producing one record per CDR3 protein. Found here are more than 150,000 distinct CDR3 sequences, around 9.2% of them singletons; the top ten hold 9.5% to 13%. The sequences come from non-naive T cells sorted from PBMCs, collected on the day of vaccination. The origin of the receptors is a man aged 45-60 years who received an inactivated influenza vaccine.

The chain is built from TRBV6-1 and TRBJ2-2, with D perhaps matching TRBD1 or TRBD2 (5 bases each). There are 15 residues in the CDR3. V gave up 7 bases and J gave up 5 bases, with 17 bases separating them. Germline assignment: CDR1 MNHNS and CDR2 SASEGT. CDR3 nucleotide sequence: TGTGCCAGCACAAAGGGGCTAGCCGATACCGGGGAGCTGTTTTTT. Protein: CASTKGLADTGELFF.

The chain links TRBV10-3 to TRBJ2-3; 7 bases match TRBD2. V shed 4 bases and J 10 bases; nucleotides not matched to a gene: 5. Germline assignment: CDR1 ENHRY and CDR2 SYGVKD. The CDR3 consists of 12 residues. CDR3 residues: CAISVSGGAQYF. The CDR3, as DNA: TGTGCCATCAGTGTGTCGGGGGGAGCGCAGTATTTT.

The genes are TRBV5-1 and TRBJ1-3; D gene unclear. Germline-derived CDR1 and CDR2 are SGHRS and YFSETQ. The CDR3 is 16 amino acids. With 0 bases removed from V and 0 bases from J, the gap between germline ends came to 10 bases. The CDR3, as DNA: TGCGCCAGCAGCTTGGCCGGGGTGCCCTCTGGAAACACCATATATTTT. Translated, it gives CASSLAGVPSGNTIYF.

This clonotype was seen ten or more times. The chain uses TRBV20-1 and TRBJ2-3; no reliable D call. Trimming left V 5 bases short and J 0 bases short, with 12 bases between. Germline V gene sequence: CDR1 DFQATT, CDR2 SNEGSKA (reference sequence). The CDR3 has 14 amino acids. The DNA of the CDR3 is TGCAGTGCTGGTCAGGCCCCTAGCACAGATACGCAGTATTTT. Protein product: CSAGQAPSTDTQYF.

Ten or more counts support this clonotype. J is TRBJ1-2 and V is TRBV6-1; 9 bases align to TRBD1. Germline V gene lookup returns CDR1 MNHNS and CDR2 SASEGT. The ends lost 6 bases at V and 3 bases at J; junction bases unmatched: 8. The CDR3 has 15 amino acids. CDR3 DNA sequence: TGTGCCAGCAGGGTACAGGGGGCTGGCGACTATGGCTACACCTTC. Its translation is CASRVQGAGDYGYTF.

There are a few counts of this clonotype. The chain joins TRBV12-3 or TRBV12-4 to TRBJ2-1; D remains ambiguous. The V and J ends lost 4 bases and 6 bases respectively, with 13 bases between them. This CDR3 has 14 residues. The CDR3 DNA sequence: TGTGCCAGCAGTTCGCTCCTGGCCTCCAATGAGCAGTTCTTC. This translates into CASSSLLASNEQFF.

This rearrangement joins TRBV10-3 to TRBJ2-3; possible D gene TRBD2, 6 bases. The CDR3 totals 14 residues. Trimming took off 4 bases at V and 3 bases at J, with 11 bases between the two ends. Germline V gene lookup returns CDR1 ENHRY and CDR2 SYGVKD. Here the CDR3 reads CAISAGRGTDTQYF. In DNA form, the CDR3 reads TGTGCCATCAGTGCGGGGCGGGGTACAGATACGCAGTATTTT.

The chain uses TRBV4-3 and TRBJ2-3; 9 nucleotides align to TRBD2. Per the germline V gene, CDR1 is LGHNA and CDR2 is YSLEER. The CDR3 is made up of 15 amino acids. V was pared by 1 base and J by 4 bases, with 3 bases of the junction left unmatched. CDR3 in amino acids: CASSQASGVADTQYF. CDR3 nucleotide sequence: TGCGCCAGCAGCCAAGCTAGCGGGGTGGCAGATACGCAGTATTTT.

This clonotype appeared many times. The chain uses TRBV7-2 and TRBJ1-3; D not resolved. The CDR3 is made up of 16 amino acids. Trimming shortened V by 1 base and J by 1 base, and 11 bases separated the two germline ends. The germline gives CDR1 SGHTA, CDR2 FQGNSA. Here the CDR3 reads CASSLGPASSGNTIYF. CDR3 DNA: TGTGCCAGCAGCTTAGGTCCCGCCAGTTCTGGAAACACCATATATTTT.

The DNA of the CDR3 is TGTGCCAGCAGCCCAAGGAGAGACGATGAGCAGTTCTTC. Translating gives CASSPRRDDEQFF. The chain recombines TRBV6-2 or TRBV6-3 with TRBJ2-1; D remains ambiguous. Per the germline V gene, CDR1 is MNHEY and CDR2 is SVGEGT. The CDR3 runs to 13 residues. V lost 6 bases and J 8 bases, leaving 14 bases between the germline ends.

This chain links TRBV12-3 or TRBV12-4 with TRBJ2-1; D gene ambiguous. V was cut by 3 bases and J by 0 bases, with 15 bases left in between. This CDR3 is built from 17 residues. The CDR3 DNA is TGTGCCAGCAGTTTGTCTCCAGGCCAGCTCTCCTACAATGAGCAGTTCTTC. It specifies CASSLSPGQLSYNEQFF.

This clonotype turned up a few times. The rearrangement links TRBV11-2 to TRBJ2-7; no firm D call. Deletions cut 4 bases from V and 4 bases from J, with 14 bases between. The CDR3 length is 14 residues. The germline V gene has CDR1 SGHAT and CDR2 FQNNGV. The CDR3 sequence: CASSSIARNYEQYF. DNA for the CDR3: TGTGCCAGCAGCTCTATCGCTAGAAATTACGAGCAGTACTTC. Combining the CDR3 with reference TRBV11-2 and TRBJ2-7 gives the whole variable domain EAGVAQSPRYKIIEKRQSVAFWCNPISGHATLYWYQQILGQGPKLLIQFQNNGVVDDSQLPKDRFSAERLKGVDSTLKIQPAKLEDSAVYLCASSSIARNYEQYFGPGTRLTVT.

The V call is TRBV20-1, the J call TRBJ2-7; D is perhaps TRBD2 (5 bases). Trimming took off 0 bases at V and 6 bases at J, with 15 bases between the two ends. The V gene's germline CDR1 is DFQATT and CDR2 SNEGSKA (reference sequence). The CDR3 length is 14 residues. The chain's CDR3 is CSARDRPRRGEQYF. Written as DNA, the CDR3 is TGCAGTGCTAGAGATAGGCCCCGTCGGGGCGAGCAGTACTTC.

This clonotype was seen at least ten times. The chain joins TRBV6-1 to TRBJ2-7; D ambiguous. This CDR3 spans 13 amino acids. CDR1 and CDR2 (germline): MNHNS, SASEGT. Trimming took off 10 bases at V and 7 bases at J, with 20 bases between the two ends. The CDR3 nucleotides read TGTGCCACGACCTCTGACACATCCAGAGAGCAGTACTTC. Amino acid sequence: CATTSDTSREQYF.

This clonotype has a handful of counts. V gene TRBV5-1 combines with J gene TRBJ1-1; D is unclear. V lost 2 bases and J 0 bases, leaving 11 bases between the germline ends. This CDR3 spans 15 amino acids. Germline CDR1 SGHRS, CDR2 YFSETQ. Here the CDR3 DNA reads TGCGCCAGCAGCTTCACGGTAGGAGTGAACACTGAAGCTTTCTTT. It codes for CASSFTVGVNTEAFF.

This clonotype was picked up a small number of times. The gene calls are TRBV28 and TRBJ1-2; a weak D match, TRBD1 (5 bases). V lost 6 bases and J 0 bases, leaving 14 bases between the germline ends. CDR3 size: 15 residues. Germline CDR1 is MDHEN and CDR2 is SYDVKM. The CDR3 region has the DNA TGTGCCAGCAGAGAAATGGGGGAAGCTAACTATGGCTACACCTTC. Its translation is CASREMGEANYGYTF.

This clonotype was recorded at least ten times. This chain uses TRBV20-1 with TRBJ2-5, with unresolved D. V was trimmed by 5 bases and J by 5 bases, leaving 15 bases between them. The CDR3 totals 13 residues. From germline, CDR1 is DFQATT and CDR2 SNEGSKA (reference sequence). The CDR3 reads CSALRANLETQYF. The DNA for the CDR3 is TGCAGTGCTCTCCGGGCGAATCTGGAGACCCAGTACTTC.